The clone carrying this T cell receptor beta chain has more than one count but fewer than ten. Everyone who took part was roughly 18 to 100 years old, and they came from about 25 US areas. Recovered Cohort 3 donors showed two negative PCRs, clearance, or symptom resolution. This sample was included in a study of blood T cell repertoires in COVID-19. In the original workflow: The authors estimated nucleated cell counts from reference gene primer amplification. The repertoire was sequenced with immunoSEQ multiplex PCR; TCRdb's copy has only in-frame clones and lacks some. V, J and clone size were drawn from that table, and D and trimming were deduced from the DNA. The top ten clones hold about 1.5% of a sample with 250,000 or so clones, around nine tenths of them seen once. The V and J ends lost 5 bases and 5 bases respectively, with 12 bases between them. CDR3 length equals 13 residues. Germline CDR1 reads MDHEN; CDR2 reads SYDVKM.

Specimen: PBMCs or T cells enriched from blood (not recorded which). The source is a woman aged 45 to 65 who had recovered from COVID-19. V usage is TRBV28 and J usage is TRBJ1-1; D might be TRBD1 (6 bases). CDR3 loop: CASSLTGVTEAFF. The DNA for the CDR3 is TGTGCCAGCAGTCTGACAGGTGTAACTGAAGCTTTCTTT.